This record concerns one TCR beta chain sequence. The sample is drawn from a study of shared clonotypes between healthy human individuals. Profiled with immunoSEQ multiplex PCR; TCRdb holds only in-frame clones, not every one. The repertoire holds under 2,000,000 clones, about 94% seen once, with 1% to 1.5% in the top ten. Positively selected for CCR7, the CD45RO-negative cells used as naive CD8 cells excluded terminally differentiated effector memory CD45RA+ cells. Germline loops: CDR1 SGHTA, CDR2 FQGNSA. This CDR3 has 15 residues. The ends lost 5 bases at V and 0 bases at J; junction bases unmatched: 3.

This sequence joins TRBV7-2 and TRBJ1-3; 8 bases map to TRBD1. Specimen: naive CD8+ T cells sorted from blood. This receptor was identified in a man aged 18 to 29 in good health. CDR3 nucleotides: TGTGCCAGCAGCGCTGGGACAGGCTCTGGAAACACCATATATTTT. Translation gives CASSAGTGSGNTIYF. The full variable domain, with the rest looked up from reference TRBV7-2 and TRBJ1-3, is GAGVSQSPSNKVTEKGKDVELRCDPISGHTALYWYRQSLGQGLEFLIYFQGNSAPDKSGLPSDRFSAERTGGSVSTLTIQRTQQEDSAVYLCASSAGTGSGNTIYFGEGSWLTVV.